This T cell receptor beta chain stems from a study of blood T cells in healthy people across ages (dated by TCRdb to about 2015). Regarding the study in general: In model experiments, template switching captured about one uniquely barcoded TCR beta cDNA molecule for every two T cells. The study measured age-related changes in TCR beta repertoire diversity using deep sequencing normalized with unique cDNA molecular identifiers. Four age groups were formed from the donors: young (average approximately 15 years), middle-aged (approximately 39), aged (approximately 60) and long-lived (more than 75). To avoid experimental bias, donors of different ages were distributed randomly across sequencing lanes. Two additional independent replicas of 1 million unique cDNA reads from the same blood draw were analyzed for two donors (one aged 18 to 30 and one aged 80 or older). The investigation overall reported the following: Because profiling used bulk unsorted PBMCs, naive and antigen-experienced compartments could not be compared conclusively. Observed TCR beta diversity per million T cells fell roughly linearly with age, and a significant reduction was already apparent by age approximately 41. There was a strong correlation between observed TCR beta diversity and the percentage of naive T cells measured by flow cytometry. Donor CMV infection status was unknown, potentially confounding age-related changes in expanded clonotypes. Total diversity estimates from one million sequenced T cells were considered lower bounds and underestimates. Compared with the aged group, the long-lived group had more naive CD4+ T cells, fewer expanded clones and increased TCR diversity, suggesting age selection.

About this clonotype: Which antigen it targets is not known. Given a much more abundant clone one base away, this may be a read error.

The CDR3 runs 13 amino acids, cysteine and phenylalanine included. Only the CDR3 DNA stays, 39 bases, in frame from base 1. CDR1 and CDR2 are read off the germline V gene (reference sequence) as SGHAT and FQDESV. The 39 donors, aged 6 to 90 years, were systemically healthy Caucasian individuals from Russia. Around 10 milliliters of peripheral blood were drawn from each donor into EDTA-treated Vacutainer tubes. Ficoll-Paque density-gradient centrifugation was used to isolate PBMCs, with at least 6.5 million per sample. Trizol reagent was used to extract total RNA from the PBMCs, yielding at least 5.5 micrograms per sample. Naive CD45RAhigh/CD27high T cell percentages were measured by flow cytometry on a PBMC aliquot from every donor. The library relied on 5' RACE. Instrument on record: Illumina HiSeq 2500. A second roughly 6 to 12 cycle PCR used a sample-barcoded 5' primer and a J-beta primer mix. Each TCR beta cDNA molecule received a unique molecular identifier from a template-switch 5' adaptor carrying 12 random nucleotides. Each sample yielded at least 3 million CDR3-containing paired-end reads. First-strand cDNA synthesis was performed from all RNA using the Mint cDNA synthesis kit, with priming by a TRBC-specific oligonucleotide. Following uracil-DNA glycosylase treatment, all cDNA underwent a first 18-cycle PCR with the universal primers M1SS and BC2_uni_R. The authors' pipeline ran thus. Normalization of each sample was performed by random selection of 1 million high-quality reads, each carrying a distinct molecular identifier. Instead of being binned into consensus sequences, reads with shared molecular identifiers were discarded. MiTCR, set to a Q25 quality threshold and the strictest error-elimination algorithm, was used for CDR3 identification, clonotype clustering and error correction. A nonparametric unseen species model with Euler transformation was used to estimate a lower bound on total TCR beta diversity. TCRdb trimmed public reads at Q25 via fastp, called clones via MiXCR and kept in-frame beta chains. CDR3 protein duplicates are merged, each entry listing the most common genes and DNA. V and J calls and clone size were set by TCRdb, not the authors. Across this sample there are about 1.5 million distinct CDR3 sequences, with 42% seen only once. The top ten clonotypes cover roughly 8.2% of the sample.

The receptor's source is a woman under 30 in good health. In this chain, TRBV11-1 is recombined with TRBJ2-7; 8 bases in the middle match TRBD1. What was sequenced was blood. The DNA reads as follows: TGTGCCGGCAGCTTAAACAGGGGGTACGAGCAGTACTTC. The translation is CAGSLNRGYEQYF.